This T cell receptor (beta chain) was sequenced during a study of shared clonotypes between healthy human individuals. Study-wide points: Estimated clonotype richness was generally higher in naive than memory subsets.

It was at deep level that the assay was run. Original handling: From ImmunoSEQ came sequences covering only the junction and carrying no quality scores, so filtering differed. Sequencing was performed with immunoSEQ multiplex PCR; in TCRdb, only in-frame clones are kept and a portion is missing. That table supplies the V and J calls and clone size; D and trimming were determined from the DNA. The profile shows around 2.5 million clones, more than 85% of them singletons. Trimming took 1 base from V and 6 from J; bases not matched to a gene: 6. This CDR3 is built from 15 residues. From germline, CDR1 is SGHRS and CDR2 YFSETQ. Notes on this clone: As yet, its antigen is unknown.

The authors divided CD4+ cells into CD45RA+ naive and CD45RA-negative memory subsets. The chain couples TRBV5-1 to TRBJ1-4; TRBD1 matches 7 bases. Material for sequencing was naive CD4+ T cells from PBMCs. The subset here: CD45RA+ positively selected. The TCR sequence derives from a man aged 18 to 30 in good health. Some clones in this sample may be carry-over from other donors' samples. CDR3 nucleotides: TGCGCCAGCAGCTTGACGGCAGGGGGTTATGAAAAACTGTTTTTT. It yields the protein CASSLTAGGYEKLFF.